This passage covers 22 T cell receptor beta chains from one sample sequenced in a study of circulating and synovial CD4+ cells in juvenile arthritis (dated by TCRdb to the mid-2010s). Receptor amplification or capture employed the immunoSEQ multiplex PCR assay. In its TCRdb copy, this immuneACCESS table keeps in-frame sequences only and misses some clones. Where compared with another copy, unresolved V genes explain less than half of these, and the others have no known cause. The sample yields 30,000 to 40,000 clones; roughly 94% were counted once. Clones ranked in the top ten supply 0.55% to 0.85% of the sample. Specimen: CD4+ T cells from blood. The receptors come from a human donor with juvenile idiopathic arthritis.

The chain couples TRBV5-1 to TRBJ1-2; 8 nucleotides match TRBD1. This CDR3 spans 15 amino acids. CDR1 is SGHRS, CDR2 YFSETQ, per germline. The V and J ends lost 4 bases and 7 bases, in that order; junction bases with no gene match: 12. The CDR3 nucleotides are TGCGCCAGCAGCCCCGGGACAGGCCTTAGAGGTGGCTACACCTTC. Its protein product is CASSPGTGLRGGYTF.

This clone was counted once. The chain carries TRBV7-2 and TRBJ2-1; 9 bases are shared with TRBD2. V dropped 2 bases and J dropped 9; count of bases not matched to a gene: 11. This CDR3 comprises 16 residues. Looked up from germline, CDR1 is SGHTA and CDR2 is FQGNSA. CDR3: CASSLNGGGVTVEQFF. The CDR3 DNA is TGTGCCAGCAGCTTAAACGGCGGGGGGGTAACTGTTGAGCAGTTCTTC.

This chain connects TRBV29-1 to TRBJ2-7; 7 bases match TRBD1. V shed 5 bases, J shed 3 bases, and the junction held 4 bases outside the gene matches. The CDR3 consists of 12 residues. Germline values: CDR1 SQVTM, CDR2 ANQGSEA. In nucleotides, the CDR3 is TGCAGCGTTATTCAGGGGGTCTACGAGCAGTACTTC. Encoded protein: CSVIQGVYEQYF.

The chain recombines TRBV11-1 with TRBJ2-2; 8 bases fit TRBD1. V trimming: 4 bases; J trimming: 2 bases; junction bases outside the gene matches: 6. This CDR3 has 16 amino acids. CDR1 and CDR2 (germline): SGHAT, FQDESV (reference sequence). The DNA for the CDR3 is TGTGCCAGCAGCTCCACAGGGGGTAGAAACACCGGGGAGCTGTTTTTT. Its translation is CASSSTGGRNTGELFF.

This chain connects TRBV7-9 to TRBJ1-3, with 7 positions matching TRBD1. With V trimmed by 7 bases and J by 3 bases, 9 bases remained unmatched. The CDR3 sequence is 15 residues long. Per the germline V gene, CDR1 is SEHNR and CDR2 is FQNEAQ (reference sequence). The CDR3: CASTFLQGDGNTIYF. The DNA for the CDR3 is TGTGCCAGCACCTTTCTCCAGGGGGATGGAAACACCATATATTTT. Variable domain in full (rest from reference TRBV7-9 and TRBJ1-3): DTGVSQNPRHKITKRGQNVTFRCDPISEHNRLYWYRQTLGQGPEFLTYFQNEAQLEKSRLLSDRFSAERPKGSFSTLEIQRTEQGDSAMYLCASTFLQGDGNTIYFGEGSWLTVV.

The chain combines TRBV9 with TRBJ2-1; TRBD2 matches 9 bases. Germline loops: CDR1 SGDLS, CDR2 YYNGEE. V shed 3 bases and J 6 bases; nucleotides not matched to a gene: 10. The CDR3 sequence is 16 residues long. The CDR3 DNA reads TGTGCCAGCAGCGCGGACCGGGAGCGGGGGGCCAATGAGCAGTTCTTC. This gives the protein CASSADRERGANEQFF.

This chain joins TRBV5-4 and TRBJ2-1; 12 bases match TRBD1. The CDR3 contains 15 residues. CDR1 is SGHNT, CDR2 YYREEE, per germline (reference sequence). The V gene end was trimmed by 7 bases and the J gene end by 7 bases; junction bases not matched to a gene: 9. CDR3 nucleotides: TGTGCCAGCTTCAACCGGGACAGGGGGCAAAATGAGCAGTTCTTC. Translating gives CASFNRDRGQNEQFF. Filled out from reference TRBV5-4 and TRBJ2-1, the complete variable domain reads ETGVTQSPTHLIKTRGQQVTLRCSSQSGHNTVSWYQQALGQGPQFIFQYYREEENGRGNFPPRFSGLQFPNYSSELNVNALELDDSALYLCASFNRDRGQNEQFFGPGTRLTVL.

The chain combines TRBV6-6 with TRBJ1-2; D not resolved. This CDR3 comprises 13 residues. Trimming shortened V by 2 bases and J by 6 bases, and 10 bases separated the two germline ends. Germline CDR1 MNHNY, CDR2 SVGAGI (reference sequence). The CDR3 loop reads CASSYGEWDGYTF. The CDR3 DNA reads TGTGCCAGCAGTTACGGGGAGTGGGATGGCTACACCTTC.

A single count supports this clone. The chain is built from TRBV10-3 and TRBJ2-1, with a weak D call TRBD1 (6 bases). The V gene's germline CDR1 is ENHRY and CDR2 SYGVKD. The CDR3 runs to 14 residues. The V end was cut by 6 bases, the J end by 7 bases, with 16 bases between. Here the CDR3 reads CAIRDAQGRNEQFF. DNA for the CDR3: TGTGCCATCAGGGACGCCCAGGGGCGTAATGAGCAGTTCTTC.

The V gene is TRBV5-6, the J gene TRBJ2-7, with D maybe TRBD2 (5 bases). Germline V gene data show CDR1 as SGHDT and CDR2 as YYEEEE. The CDR3 spans 15 residues. V lost 9 bases to trimming and J lost 4 bases, with 23 bases between them. This CDR3 reads CATTLYIKRGYEQYF. The CDR3, as DNA: TGTGCCACCACTTTATATATCAAACGAGGGTACGAGCAGTACTTC. Combining the CDR3 with reference TRBV5-6 and TRBJ2-7 gives the whole variable domain DAGVTQSPTHLIKTRGQQVTLRCSPKSGHDTVSWYQQALGQGPQFIFQYYEEEERQRGNFPDRFSGHQFPNYSSELNVNALLLGDSALYLCATTLYIKRGYEQYFGPGTRLTVT.

This rearrangement joins TRBV19 to TRBJ1-1, with D tentatively TRBD1 (6 bases). This CDR3 contains 16 residues. V dropped 5 bases and J dropped 0 bases, with 16 bases sitting between them. From germline, CDR1 is LNHDA and CDR2 SQIVND (reference sequence). DNA for the CDR3: TGTGCCAGTAGTTCCACAGGGCTGTACATGAACACTGAAGCTTTCTTT. Its protein product is CASSSTGLYMNTEAFF. The complete variable domain, with remaining parts taken from reference TRBV19 and TRBJ1-1, reads DGGITQSPKYLFRKEGQNVTLSCEQNLNHDAMYWYRQDPGQGLRLIYYSQIVNDFQKGDIAEGYSVSREKKESFPLTVTSAQKNPTAFYLCASSSTGLYMNTEAFFGQGTRLTVV.

The chain links TRBV7-3 to TRBJ2-3; 12 bases fit TRBD2. Trimming removed 2 bases from V and 4 bases from J; junction bases left unmatched: 4. The CDR3 loop spans 16 amino acids. Germline V lookup: CDR1 SGHTA, CDR2 FQGTGA. In nucleotides, the CDR3 is TGTGCCAGCAGCTTAGGCGCTAGCGGGGGGGCAGATACGCAGTATTTT. It codes for CASSLGASGGADTQYF.

The J gene is TRBJ2-1, the V gene TRBV11-3; 16 bases map to TRBD2. CDR1 and CDR2 (germline): SGHNT, YENEEA. The V and J ends lost 2 bases and 6 bases, in that order; junction bases with no gene match: 10. CDR3 length: 19 residues. CDR3 amino acids: CASSLIGTSGGAGINEQFF. The CDR3, as DNA: TGTGCCAGCAGCTTAATTGGGACTAGCGGGGGGGCCGGCATCAATGAGCAGTTCTTC.

In DNA form, the CDR3 reads TGTGCCAGCAGCTTATCGAGTGGCGGGGGGGCAGGGACCCAGTACTTC. Translation gives CASSLSSGGGAGTQYF. The genes are TRBV7-3 and TRBJ2-5, with 9 bases aligning to TRBD2. The CDR3 loop spans 16 amino acids. J was trimmed by 7 bases and V by 2 bases; bases with no gene match: 11. Germline CDR1 reads SGHTA; CDR2 reads FQGTGA.

The J gene is TRBJ1-6, the V gene TRBV14, with D maybe TRBD1 (6 bases). V lost 7 bases and J 11 bases, leaving 15 bases between the germline ends. CDR3 length: 13 amino acids. Germline-derived CDR1 and CDR2 are SGHDN and FVKESK. DNA for the CDR3: TGTGCCAGCACCCCGATCCCAGGGGCACCCCTCCACTTT. This translates into CASTPIPGAPLHF.

This chain connects TRBV4-1 to TRBJ1-2; TRBD1 matches at 7 bases. The CDR3 has 14 residues. Trimming at V came to 3 bases and at J to 6 bases, leaving 7 bases not matched to a gene. Germline V CDR1 and CDR2: MGHRA, YSYEKL. The CDR3 DNA reads as TGCGCCAGCAGCCAGGCGACAGGGTGGGATGGCTACACCTTC. It codes for CASSQATGWDGYTF.

The J gene is TRBJ2-3, the V gene TRBV7-3, with D perhaps matching TRBD2 (6 bases). Germline-derived CDR1 and CDR2 are SGHTA and FQGTGA. The CDR3 is 15 amino acids. V was shortened by 4 bases and J by 0 bases, with 11 bases between the two germline ends. The chain's CDR3 is CASSSRDLSTDTQYF. CDR3 in DNA: TGTGCCAGCAGCTCCCGGGACTTAAGCACAGATACGCAGTATTTT.

This sequence joins TRBV6-5 and TRBJ2-5, with 8 bases lining up with TRBD1. The CDR3 sequence is 13 residues long. The J segment lost 2 bases and the V segment lost 6 bases, leaving 2 bases of the junction unmatched. Germline V gene sequence: CDR1 MNHEY, CDR2 SVGAGI. This CDR3 is CASSRDRQETQYF. In nucleotides, the CDR3 is TGTGCCAGCAGCCGGGACAGGCAAGAGACCCAGTACTTC.

This clone was counted between two and nine times. The genes are TRBV11-1 and TRBJ2-1, with TRBD2 identical over 10 bases. V gave up 5 bases and J gave up 5 bases; unmatched junction bases: 6. The CDR3 sequence is 15 residues long. Germline V lookup: CDR1 SGHAT, CDR2 FQDESV (reference sequence). CDR3 in DNA: TGTGCCAGCAGCGTAGTAGCGGGGGGTAACAATGAGCAGTTCTTC. This gives the protein CASSVVAGGNNEQFF.

The chain links TRBV9 to TRBJ1-3; 12 nucleotides line up with TRBD1. After removal of 4 bases from V and 0 bases from J, the junction contained 11 bases not matched to a gene. The germline V gene has CDR1 SGDLS and CDR2 YYNGEE. The CDR3 runs 19 residues. The CDR3 sequence: CASSSPGTGGRYSGNTIYF. The DNA for the CDR3 is TGTGCCAGCAGCTCCCCCGGGACAGGGGGCAGATACTCTGGAAACACCATATATTTT. Drawing the rest from reference TRBV9 and TRBJ1-3, the complete variable domain is DSGVTQTPKHLITATGQRVTLRCSPRSGDLSVYWYQQSLDQGLQFLIQYYNGEERAKGNILERFSAQQFPDLHSELNLSSLELGDSALYFCASSSPGTGGRYSGNTIYFGEGSWLTVV.

V is TRBV4-2 and J is TRBJ2-1, with 8 bases identical to TRBD2. V lost 0 bases and J lost 0; bases outside the gene matches: 19. The CDR3 is made up of 22 amino acids. CDR1 and CDR2 from the germline V gene are LGHNA and YNFKEQ. This CDR3 is CASSQDHPGLAGPRSSYNEQFF. The CDR3 DNA is TGTGCCAGCAGCCAAGACCACCCGGGTCTAGCGGGCCCAAGGAGCTCCTACAATGAGCAGTTCTTC.

Regarding this clone: Other DNA sequences from this sample encode an identical CDR3 as well. The rearrangement joins TRBV9 to TRBJ1-3, with 8 bases aligning to TRBD1. Per the germline V gene, CDR1 is SGDLS and CDR2 is YYNGEE. CDR3 length: 16 residues. J was trimmed by 3 bases and V by 3 bases; bases with no gene match: 8. CDR3 in DNA: TGTGCCAGCAGCGACAGGCAGGGGGCGCGTGGAAACACCATATATTTT. Amino acids: CASSDRQGARGNTIYF. The entire variable domain, with the rest obtained from reference TRBV9 and TRBJ1-3, is as follows: DSGVTQTPKHLITATGQRVTLRCSPRSGDLSVYWYQQSLDQGLQFLIQYYNGEERAKGNILERFSAQQFPDLHSELNLSSLELGDSALYFCASSDRQGARGNTIYFGEGSWLTVV.